The rows below give T cell receptor beta chains drawn from one sample of a study of T cell responses to AZD1222 COVID-19 vaccine. Profiled with immunoSEQ multiplex PCR; TCRdb holds only in-frame clones, not every one. The profile shows more than 150,000 clones, 94% of them singletons. The sequencing used peripheral blood, collected on day 0 of AZD1222 vaccination. The source is an adult in good health. Each CDR3 is given without its conserved first and last residue. Size is stated for part of the rows, as once, few or many counts, or as a class when the clone is expanded.

clone size	V gene	J gene	CDR3 protein
-	TRBV2	TRBJ2-1	ASSEQGPSPEQF
-	TRBV28	TRBJ1-2	ASSLLVPLRGYT
-	TRBV7-9	TRBJ2-7	ASSLGWGLSFYEQY
-	TRBV25-1	TRBJ2-7	ASTPGGQGDSNGYEQY
-	TRBV3-1/TRBV3-2	TRBJ1-6	ASSQAAGANSPLH
-	TRBV27	TRBJ2-3	ASSLTGRAENTQY
-	TRBV15	TRBJ2-7	ATSRGSRLDSHEQY
few	TRBV19	TRBJ2-2	ASIPGTGFTGELF
-	TRBV7-9	TRBJ1-5	ASSTGGQGNQPQH
-	TRBV7-9	TRBJ2-3	ASSLRAGGGPDTQY
few	TRBV28	TRBJ2-7	ASSSLTGTGVYEQY
-	TRBV9	TRBJ2-7	ASSARDRVHEQY
-	TRBV6-5	TRBJ2-1	ASSRGTRHNEQF
-	TRBV5-1	TRBJ2-7	ASSLRQGSGHEQY
-	TRBV2	TRBJ2-2	ASTVPGGTGELF
once	TRBV27	TRBJ2-2	ASSSAGANTGELF
-	TRBV29-1	TRBJ2-7	SVEEPSGGYEQY
-	TRBV7-3	TRBJ2-1	ASSLGLGVYEQF
once	TRBV4-1	TRBJ2-3	ASSQPSPGLAGYDTQY
once	TRBV7-2	TRBJ1-5	ASSFGTNQPQH
-	TRBV6-2/TRBV6-3	TRBJ1-1	ASSFSDRSNTEAF
-	TRBV10-2	TRBJ1-6	ASSEEGASSPLH